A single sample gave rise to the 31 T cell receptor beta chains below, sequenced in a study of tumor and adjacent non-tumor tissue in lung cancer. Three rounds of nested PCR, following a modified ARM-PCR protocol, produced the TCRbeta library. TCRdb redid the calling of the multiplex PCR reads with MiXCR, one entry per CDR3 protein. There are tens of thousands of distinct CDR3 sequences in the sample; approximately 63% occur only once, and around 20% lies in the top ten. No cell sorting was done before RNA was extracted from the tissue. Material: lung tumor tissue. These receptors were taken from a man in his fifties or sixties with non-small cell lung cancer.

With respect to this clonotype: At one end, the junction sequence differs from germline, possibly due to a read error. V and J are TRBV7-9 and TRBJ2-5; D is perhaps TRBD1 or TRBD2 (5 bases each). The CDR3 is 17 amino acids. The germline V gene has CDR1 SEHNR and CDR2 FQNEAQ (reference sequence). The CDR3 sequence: CASNPGTAFGLGETQYF. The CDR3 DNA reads TGCGCCAGCAACCCCGGGACCGCATTCGGATTGGGGGAGACCCAGTACTTC.

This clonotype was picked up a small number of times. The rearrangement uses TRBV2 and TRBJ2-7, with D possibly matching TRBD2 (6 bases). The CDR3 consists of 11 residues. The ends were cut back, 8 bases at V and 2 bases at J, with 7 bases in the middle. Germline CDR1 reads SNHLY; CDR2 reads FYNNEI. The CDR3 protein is CASRGAYEQYF. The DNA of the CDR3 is TGTGCCAGCCGCGGGGCCTACGAGCAGTACTTC.

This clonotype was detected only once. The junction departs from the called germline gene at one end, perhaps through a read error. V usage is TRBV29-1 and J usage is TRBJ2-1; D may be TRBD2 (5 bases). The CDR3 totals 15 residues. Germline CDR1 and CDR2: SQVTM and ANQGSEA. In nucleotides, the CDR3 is TGCAGCGTTGATCCTAGTGGGAGACCCTACGATGAGCAGTTCTTC. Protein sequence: CSVDPSGRPYDEQFF.

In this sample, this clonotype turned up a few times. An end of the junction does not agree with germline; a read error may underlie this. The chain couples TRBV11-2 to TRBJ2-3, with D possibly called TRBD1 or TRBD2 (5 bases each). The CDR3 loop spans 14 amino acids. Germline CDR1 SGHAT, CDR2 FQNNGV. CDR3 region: CACSKPGRADTQYF. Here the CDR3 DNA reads TGTGCCTGCAGCAAACCGGGACGGGCAGATACACAGTATTTT. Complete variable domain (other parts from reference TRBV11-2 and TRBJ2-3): EAGVAQSPRYKIIEKRQSVAFWCNPISGHATLYWYQQILGQGPKLLIQFQNNGVVDDSQLPKDRFSAERLKGVDSTLKIQPAKLEDSAVYLCACSKPGRADTQYFGPGTRLTVL.

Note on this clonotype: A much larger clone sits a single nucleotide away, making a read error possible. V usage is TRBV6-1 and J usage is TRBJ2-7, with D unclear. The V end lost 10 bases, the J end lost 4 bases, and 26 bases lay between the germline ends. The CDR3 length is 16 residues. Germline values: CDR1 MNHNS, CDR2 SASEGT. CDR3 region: CATIRVASSVSYEQYF. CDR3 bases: TGTGCCACCATCCGGGTGGCCTCCTCGGTTAGTTACGAGCAGTACTTC.

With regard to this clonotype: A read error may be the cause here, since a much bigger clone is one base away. This CDR3 reads CASSLALTEYGYTF. The CDR3, as DNA: TGTGCCAGCAGTTTAGCCCTAACAGAGTATGGCTACACCTTC. This chain joins TRBV12-3 or TRBV12-4 and TRBJ1-2; D remains ambiguous. This CDR3 is built from 14 residues. The V and J ends lost 0 bases and 5 bases respectively, with 10 bases between them.

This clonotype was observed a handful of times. The CDR3 loop is CSALLPGRSKGYF. CDR3 DNA: TGCAGTGCTCTGCTTCCGGGACGAAGCAAAGGGTACTTC. The chain has TRBV20-1 and TRBJ2-7; either TRBD1 or TRBD2 may fit D (5 bases each). The CDR3 runs 13 residues. CDR1 DFQATT and CDR2 SNEGSKA come from the germline V gene (reference sequence). Trimming took off 5 bases at V and 12 bases at J, with 23 bases between the two ends.

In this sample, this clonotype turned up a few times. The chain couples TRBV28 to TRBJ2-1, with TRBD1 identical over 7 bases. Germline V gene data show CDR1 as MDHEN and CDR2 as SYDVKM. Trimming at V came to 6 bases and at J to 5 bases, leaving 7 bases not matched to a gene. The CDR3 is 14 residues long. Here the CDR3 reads CASSSYRGNNEQFF. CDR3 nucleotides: TGTGCCAGCAGCTCGTACAGGGGTAACAATGAGCAGTTCTTC.

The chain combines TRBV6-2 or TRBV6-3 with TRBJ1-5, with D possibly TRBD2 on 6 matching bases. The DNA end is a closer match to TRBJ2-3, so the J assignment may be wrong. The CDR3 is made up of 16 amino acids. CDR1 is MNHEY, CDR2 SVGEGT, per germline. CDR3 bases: TGTGCCAGCAGTTACAACGGGAGAAGTCGAAATCAGCCCCAGTATTTT. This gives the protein CASSYNGRSRNQPQYF.

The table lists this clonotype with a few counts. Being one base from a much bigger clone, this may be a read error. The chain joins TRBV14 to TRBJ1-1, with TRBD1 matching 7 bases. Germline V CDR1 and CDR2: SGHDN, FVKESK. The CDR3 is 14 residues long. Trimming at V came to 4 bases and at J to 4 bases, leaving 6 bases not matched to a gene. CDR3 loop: CASSRDSLGTEAFF. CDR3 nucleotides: TGTGCCAGCAGCCGGGACAGTCTGGGCACTGAAGCTTTCTTT.

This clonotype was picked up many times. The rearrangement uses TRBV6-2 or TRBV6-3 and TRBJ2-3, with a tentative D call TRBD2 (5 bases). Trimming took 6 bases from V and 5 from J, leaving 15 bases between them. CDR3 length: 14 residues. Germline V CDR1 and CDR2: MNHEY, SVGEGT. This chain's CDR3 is CASRRDSDIDTQYF. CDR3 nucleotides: TGTGCCAGCAGAAGAGATAGCGACATAGATACGCAGTATTTT.

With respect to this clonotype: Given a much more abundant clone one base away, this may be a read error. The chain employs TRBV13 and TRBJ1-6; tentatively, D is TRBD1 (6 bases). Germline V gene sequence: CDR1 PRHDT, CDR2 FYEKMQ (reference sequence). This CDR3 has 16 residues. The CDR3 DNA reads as TGTGCCAGCACCTTAGGCTTCAGGGGACATAATTCACCCCTCCACTTT. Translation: CASTLGFRGHNSPLHF.

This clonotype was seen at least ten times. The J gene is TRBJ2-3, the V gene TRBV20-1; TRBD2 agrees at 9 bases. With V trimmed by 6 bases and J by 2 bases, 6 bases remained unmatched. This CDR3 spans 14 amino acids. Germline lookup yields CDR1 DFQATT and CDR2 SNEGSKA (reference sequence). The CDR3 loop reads CSAPLAGSTDTQYF. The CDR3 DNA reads TGCAGTGCCCCCCTAGCGGGGTCCACAGATACGCAGTATTTT.

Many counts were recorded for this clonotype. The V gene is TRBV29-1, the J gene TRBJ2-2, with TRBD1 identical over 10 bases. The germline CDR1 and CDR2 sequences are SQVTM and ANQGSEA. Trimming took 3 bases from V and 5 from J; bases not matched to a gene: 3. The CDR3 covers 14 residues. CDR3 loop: CSVDGTGVTGELFF. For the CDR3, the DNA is TGCAGCGTTGATGGGACAGGGGTTACCGGGGAGCTGTTTTTT.

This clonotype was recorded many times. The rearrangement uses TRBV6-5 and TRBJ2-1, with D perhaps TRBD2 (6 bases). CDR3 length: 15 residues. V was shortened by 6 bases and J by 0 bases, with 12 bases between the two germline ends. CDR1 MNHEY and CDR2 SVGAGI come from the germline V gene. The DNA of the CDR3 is TGTGCCAGCAGACGGACTATTAGCTCCTACAATGAGCAGTTCTTC. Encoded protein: CASRRTISSYNEQFF.

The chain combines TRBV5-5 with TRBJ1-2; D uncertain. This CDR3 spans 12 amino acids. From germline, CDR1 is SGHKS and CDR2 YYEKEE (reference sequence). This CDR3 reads CVSSQEIGGYTF. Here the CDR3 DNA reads TGTGTGAGCAGCCAAGAAATAGGGGGCTACACCTTC.

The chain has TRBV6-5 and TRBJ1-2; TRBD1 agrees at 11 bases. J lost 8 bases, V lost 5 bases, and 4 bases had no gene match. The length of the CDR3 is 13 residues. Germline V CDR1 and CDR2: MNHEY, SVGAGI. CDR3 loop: CASSGQGALGYTF. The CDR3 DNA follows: TGTGCCAGCAGTGGACAGGGGGCTCTCGGCTACACCTTC.

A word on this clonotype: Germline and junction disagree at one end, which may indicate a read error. The CDR3 bases are TGTGTCAGCAACCATGACACTTATGGCTACACCTTC. Residues: CVSNHDTYGYTF. The chain couples TRBV12-3 or TRBV12-4 to TRBJ1-2; D remains ambiguous. The CDR3 covers 12 residues.

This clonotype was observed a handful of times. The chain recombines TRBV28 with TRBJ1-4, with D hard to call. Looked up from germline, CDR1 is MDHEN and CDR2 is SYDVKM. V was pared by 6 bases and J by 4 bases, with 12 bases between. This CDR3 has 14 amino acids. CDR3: CASRSGVFNEKLFF. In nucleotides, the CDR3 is TGTGCCAGCAGATCCGGGGTGTTTAATGAAAAACTGTTTTTT.

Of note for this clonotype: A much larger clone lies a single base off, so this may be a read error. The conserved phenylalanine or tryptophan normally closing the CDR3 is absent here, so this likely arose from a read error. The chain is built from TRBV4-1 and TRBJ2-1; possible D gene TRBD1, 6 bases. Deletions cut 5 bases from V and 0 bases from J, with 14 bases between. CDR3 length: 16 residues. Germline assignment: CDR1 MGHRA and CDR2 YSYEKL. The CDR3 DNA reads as TGCGCCAGCAGCGGCGCCAGGGGATACTCCTACAATGAGCAGTTCTTA. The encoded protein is CASSGARGYSYNEQFL.

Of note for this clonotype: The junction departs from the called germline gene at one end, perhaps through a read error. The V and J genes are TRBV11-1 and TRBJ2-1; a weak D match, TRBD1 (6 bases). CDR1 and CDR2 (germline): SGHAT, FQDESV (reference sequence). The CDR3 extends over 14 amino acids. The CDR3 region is CASGLERTESEEFF. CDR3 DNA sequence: TGTGCCAGCGGCTTAGAACGGACAGAGAGTGAGGAGTTCTTC.

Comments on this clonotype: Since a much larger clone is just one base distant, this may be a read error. The CDR3 protein is CANSYSNQGEGETQYF. The CDR3 coding sequence is TGTGCCAACAGTTACTCCAATCAGGGGGAAGGAGAGACCCAGTACTTC. The chain combines TRBV6-9 with TRBJ2-5; 7 bases align to TRBD1. The CDR3 has 16 residues. Germline V gives CDR1 MNHGY, CDR2 SVAAGI.

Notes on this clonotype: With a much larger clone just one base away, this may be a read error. The CDR3 reads CASNLGWSASNQSQHF. As DNA, the CDR3 is TGTGCCAGCAATTTAGGATGGTCAGCCAGCAATCAGTCCCAGCATTTT. The chain has TRBV5-8 and TRBJ1-5; D unresolved. The CDR3 contains 16 residues. Per germline, CDR1 SGHTS and CDR2 YDEGEE.

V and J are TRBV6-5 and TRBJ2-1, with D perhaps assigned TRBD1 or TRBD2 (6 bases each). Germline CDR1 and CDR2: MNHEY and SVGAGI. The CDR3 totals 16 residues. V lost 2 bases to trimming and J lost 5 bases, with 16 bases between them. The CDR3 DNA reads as TGTGCCAGCAGTTACACTCGGGGGCCCCTTCACAATGAGCAGTTCTTC. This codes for CASSYTRGPLHNEQFF.

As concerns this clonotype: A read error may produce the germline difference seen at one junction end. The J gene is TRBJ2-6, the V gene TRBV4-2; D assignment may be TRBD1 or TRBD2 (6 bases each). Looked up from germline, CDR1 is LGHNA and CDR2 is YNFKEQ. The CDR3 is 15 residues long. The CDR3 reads CANSLGGTGANVLTF. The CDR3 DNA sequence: TGTGCCAACAGCCTAGGGGGGACTGGGGCCAACGTCCTGACTTTC.

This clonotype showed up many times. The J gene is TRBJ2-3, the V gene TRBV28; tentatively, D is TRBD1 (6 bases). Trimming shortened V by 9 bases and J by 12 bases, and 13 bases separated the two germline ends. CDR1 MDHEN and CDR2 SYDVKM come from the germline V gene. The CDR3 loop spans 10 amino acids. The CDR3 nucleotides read TGTGCCAGTCACAGGGACATCCAGTATTTT. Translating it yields CASHRDIQYF.

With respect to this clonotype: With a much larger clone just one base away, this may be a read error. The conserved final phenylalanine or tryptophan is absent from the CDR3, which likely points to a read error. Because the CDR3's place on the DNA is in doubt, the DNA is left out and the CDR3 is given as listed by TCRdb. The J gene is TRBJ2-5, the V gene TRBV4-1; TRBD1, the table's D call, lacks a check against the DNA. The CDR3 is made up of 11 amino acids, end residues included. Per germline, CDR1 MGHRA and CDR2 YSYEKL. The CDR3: CACSQEGVRHL.

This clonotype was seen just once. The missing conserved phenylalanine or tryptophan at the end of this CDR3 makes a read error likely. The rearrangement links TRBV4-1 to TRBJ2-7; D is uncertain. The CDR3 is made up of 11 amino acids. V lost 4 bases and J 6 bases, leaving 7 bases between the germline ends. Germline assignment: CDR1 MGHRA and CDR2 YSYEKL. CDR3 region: CASSLHGEQYC. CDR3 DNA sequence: TGCGCCAGCAGCCTTCATGGCGAGCAGTACTGC.

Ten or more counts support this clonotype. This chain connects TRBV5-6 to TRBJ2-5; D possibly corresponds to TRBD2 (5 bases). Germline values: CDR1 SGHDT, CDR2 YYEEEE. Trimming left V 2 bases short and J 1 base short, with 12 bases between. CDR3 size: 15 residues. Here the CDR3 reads CASSLGGGVQETQYF. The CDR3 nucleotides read TGTGCCAGCAGCTTAGGTGGAGGAGTCCAAGAGACCCAGTACTTC.

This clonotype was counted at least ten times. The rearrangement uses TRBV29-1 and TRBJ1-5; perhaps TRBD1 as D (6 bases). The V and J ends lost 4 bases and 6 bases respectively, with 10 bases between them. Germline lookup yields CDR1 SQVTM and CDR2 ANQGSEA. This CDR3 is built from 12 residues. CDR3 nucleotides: TGCAGCGTTGCAGGGGTTGGTCAGCCCCAGCATTTT. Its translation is CSVAGVGQPQHF.

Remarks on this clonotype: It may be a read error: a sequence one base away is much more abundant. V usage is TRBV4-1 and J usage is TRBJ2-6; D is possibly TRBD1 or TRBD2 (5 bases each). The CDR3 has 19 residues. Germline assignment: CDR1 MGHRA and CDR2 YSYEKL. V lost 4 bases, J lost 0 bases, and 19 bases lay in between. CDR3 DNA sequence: TGCGCCAGCAGCCCGACGATCCGAAGAGGGGTCTCTGGGGCCAACGTCCTGACTTTC. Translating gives CASSPTIRRGVSGANVLTF.